The T cell receptor (beta chain) described here comes from a study of CD8+CD57+ T cells in acquired aplastic anemia. Across the whole study: DNA per sorted CD4+ or CD8+ sample ranged 0.2 to 27.4 ug, averaging around 3 ug.

This clonotype showed up just a few times. An end of the junction does not agree with germline; a read error may underlie this. Investigators profiled TCR beta VDJ and CDR3 from genomic DNA template. MiXCR was run by TCRdb on the reads, yielding one entry per CDR3 protein. The profile covers about 190,000 distinct CDR3 sequences, with approximately 50% appearing a single time and about a sixth taken by the ten largest. This CDR3 region has 15 residues. Per the germline V gene, CDR1 is MGHRA and CDR2 is YSYEKL. The sequenced material came from sorted CD4+, CD8+, or CD8+CD57+ T cells (not recorded which) from PBMCs. The chain carries TRBV4-1 and TRBJ2-1; 7 bases are shared with TRBD1. This TCR derives from a human donor in good health, serving as a control. The CDR3 region has the DNA TGTGCCAGCTTACCGGCGACAGGGAACTACAATGAGCAGTTCTTC. Its translation is CASLPATGNYNEQFF.